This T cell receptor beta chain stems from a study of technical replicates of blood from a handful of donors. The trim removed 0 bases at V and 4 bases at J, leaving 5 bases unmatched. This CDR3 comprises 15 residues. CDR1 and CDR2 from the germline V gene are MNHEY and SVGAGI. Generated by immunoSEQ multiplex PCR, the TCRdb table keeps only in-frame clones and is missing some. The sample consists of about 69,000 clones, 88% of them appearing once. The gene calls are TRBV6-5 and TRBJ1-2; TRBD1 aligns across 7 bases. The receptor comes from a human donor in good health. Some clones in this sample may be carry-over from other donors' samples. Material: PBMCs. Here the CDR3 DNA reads TGTGCCAGCAGTTACTCGGGGACAGAAGCCTATGGCTACACCTTC. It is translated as CASSYSGTEAYGYTF.